The 29 T cell receptor beta chains given below trace back to one sample, sequenced in a study of blood T cell repertoires in COVID-19. Here immunoSEQ multiplex PCR was the method, and the copy in TCRdb shows in-frame clones only, minus some. The sample has roughly 340,000 clones, around 89% seen once. Sequenced sample: PBMCs or T cells enriched from blood (not recorded which). The receptor set was obtained from a man younger than 35 who had recovered from COVID-19.

The chain carries TRBV28 and TRBJ1-1; D gene ambiguous. The length of the CDR3 is 13 residues. CDR1 is MDHEN, CDR2 SYDVKM, per germline. Trimming removed 3 bases at V and 10 bases at J, with 15 bases between. CDR3 DNA sequence: TGTGCCAGCAGTTTGGCGGCGGCCCGAGGAGCTTTCTTT. This translates into CASSLAAARGAFF.

This clone was seen once. V is TRBV19 and J is TRBJ2-3; 7 bases align to TRBD1. The CDR3 extends over 15 amino acids. Germline V gene sequence: CDR1 LNHDA, CDR2 SQIVND (reference sequence). The V segment lost 5 bases and the J segment 2 bases; nucleotides outside the gene matches: 7. Here the CDR3 reads CASSPRQGITDTQYF. The CDR3 coding sequence is TGTGCCAGTAGTCCACGACAGGGTATCACAGATACGCAGTATTTT.

The V call is TRBV3-1 (or the pseudogene TRBV3-2), the J call TRBJ2-4, with 7 bases matching TRBD2. The J segment lost 3 bases and the V segment lost 4 bases, leaving 9 bases of the junction unmatched. The CDR3 is 16 residues long. CDR1 and CDR2 from the germline V gene are LGHDT and YNNKEL (reference sequence). CDR3 protein: CASSPTPSSGKNIQYF. CDR3 bases: TGTGCCAGCAGCCCCACCCCCTCTAGCGGCAAAAACATTCAGTACTTC.

The chain couples TRBV6-2 or TRBV6-3 to TRBJ2-1; 8 nucleotides match TRBD2. This CDR3 contains 18 residues. The V segment lost 2 bases and the J segment 1 base; nucleotides outside the gene matches: 10. Germline V gives CDR1 MNHEY, CDR2 SVGEGT. The CDR3 coding sequence is TGTGCCAGCAGTTACACTCTTGCGGGAGGTGGGTCCTACAATGAGCAGTTCTTC. Translating it yields CASSYTLAGGGSYNEQFF.

The rearrangement joins TRBV30 to TRBJ1-5; no reliable D call. The CDR3 is 15 residues long. Per the germline V gene, CDR1 is GTSNPN and CDR2 is SVGIG (reference sequence). V lost 0 bases to trimming and J lost 1 base, with 10 bases between them. The CDR3 is CAWSVDGGSNQPQHF. In DNA, the CDR3 is TGTGCCTGGAGTGTGGATGGCGGGAGCAATCAGCCCCAGCATTTT.

This chain links TRBV11-2 with TRBJ2-1; unclear D gene. Per the germline V gene, CDR1 is SGHAT and CDR2 is FQNNGV. There are 13 residues in the CDR3. Trimming left V 5 bases short and J 2 bases short, with 7 bases between. The CDR3 nucleotides are TGTGCCAGCAGCCCCAGGACCTACAATGAGCAGTTCTTC. Residues: CASSPRTYNEQFF.

As concerns this clone: This sample also contains other DNA sequences that code for the same CDR3. This chain links TRBV12-3 or TRBV12-4 with TRBJ2-7; TRBD2 matches 9 bases. The junction had 3 bases not matched to a gene; V was cut back by 6 bases and J by 3 bases. CDR3 length: 13 amino acids. This CDR3 is CASRTSGGYEQYF. DNA for the CDR3: TGTGCCAGCAGGACTAGCGGAGGCTACGAGCAGTACTTC.

V usage is TRBV5-1 and J usage is TRBJ2-1; TRBD2 agrees at 9 bases. J lost 10 bases, V lost 1 base, and 12 bases had no gene match. CDR1 and CDR2 (germline): SGHRS, YFSETQ. The CDR3 is 16 residues long. The CDR3: CASSLSVLAGKGEQFF. In nucleotides, the CDR3 is TGCGCCAGCAGCTTGTCAGTCCTAGCGGGAAAGGGGGAGCAGTTCTTC.

The chain uses TRBV3-1 (or the pseudogene TRBV3-2) and TRBJ2-1, with 9 bases that match TRBD2. V shed 5 bases and J 3 bases; nucleotides not matched to a gene: 2. Germline CDR1 LGHDT, CDR2 YNNKEL (reference sequence). The CDR3 runs to 14 residues. CDR3 protein: CASSASGVYNEQFF. Written as DNA, the CDR3 is TGTGCCAGCAGCGCTAGCGGGGTCTACAATGAGCAGTTCTTC.

The genes are TRBV4-2 and TRBJ1-2, with no clear D. The ends were cut back, 1 base at V and 7 bases at J, with 7 bases in the middle. CDR1 and CDR2 (germline): LGHNA, YNFKEQ. The CDR3 contains 12 residues. CDR3 coding DNA: TGTGCCAGCAGCCAAGGCTTGAGTGGCTACACCTTC. This encodes CASSQGLSGYTF.

The chain has TRBV5-1 and TRBJ1-1; D uncertain. Germline values: CDR1 SGHRS, CDR2 YFSETQ. The germline V and J ends were trimmed by 1 base and 11 bases, with 15 bases remaining between them. This CDR3 comprises 13 residues. The CDR3 loop reads CASSLMSDRRAFF. CDR3 nucleotide sequence: TGCGCCAGCAGCTTGATGAGTGATAGGCGGGCTTTCTTT. Full variable domain (rest looked up from reference TRBV5-1 and TRBJ1-1): KAGVTQTPRYLIKTRGQQVTLSCSPISGHRSVSWYQQTPGQGLQFLFEYFSETQRNKGNFPGRFSGRQFSNSRSEMNVSTLELGDSALYLCASSLMSDRRAFFGQGTRLTVV.

The J gene is TRBJ2-7, the V gene TRBV29-1; the match to TRBD1 covers 9 bases. J lost 2 bases, V lost 3 bases, and 8 bases had no gene match. From germline, CDR1 is SQVTM and CDR2 ANQGSEA. The CDR3 is 15 amino acids. CDR3 nucleotides: TGCAGCGTTGAGAGTTCGGGGACAGGGACCTACGAGCAGTACTTC. It encodes CSVESSGTGTYEQYF.

With regard to this clone: The sample holds other DNA sequences that translate to the same CDR3. CDR3 region: CASSLQGDYGYTF. CDR3 in DNA: TGTGCCAGCTCACTACAGGGAGACTATGGCTACACCTTC. The chain couples TRBV18 to TRBJ1-2, with D possibly TRBD1 on 6 matching bases. V was shortened by 4 bases and J by 3 bases, with 9 bases between the two germline ends. Germline CDR1 reads KGHSH; CDR2 reads LQKENI. This CDR3 region has 13 residues.

The chain couples TRBV6-5 to TRBJ2-7, with 11 nucleotides matching TRBD2. Looked up from germline, CDR1 is MNHEY and CDR2 is SVGAGI. This CDR3 contains 15 residues. With V trimmed by 5 bases and J by 0 bases, 3 bases remained unmatched. In DNA form, the CDR3 reads TGTGCCAGCAGTACACTAGCGGGGGTCTCCTACGAGCAGTACTTC. This codes for CASSTLAGVSYEQYF.

This sequence joins TRBV3-1 (or the pseudogene TRBV3-2) and TRBJ2-6; the D is unclear. The CDR3 runs 18 residues. The V end lost 0 bases, the J end lost 3 bases, and 15 bases lay between the germline ends. From germline, CDR1 is LGHDT and CDR2 YNNKEL (reference sequence). The CDR3 protein is CASSQDSVLLHGANVLTF. CDR3 in DNA: TGTGCCAGCAGCCAAGATTCGGTCTTACTGCATGGGGCCAACGTCCTGACTTTC.

The gene calls are TRBV28 and TRBJ1-6, with D maybe TRBD1 (5 bases). Trimming stripped 2 bases from V and 7 bases from J, with 12 bases between. Germline V gene data show CDR1 as MDHEN and CDR2 as SYDVKM. The CDR3 is 15 amino acids. CDR3 protein: CASSLRGLQNSPLHF. The CDR3 DNA sequence: TGTGCCAGCAGTTTAAGGGGTCTGCAAAATTCACCCCTCCACTTT.

The chain uses TRBV9 and TRBJ2-1, with TRBD2 matching 8 bases. This CDR3 region has 13 residues. Germline lookup yields CDR1 SGDLS and CDR2 YYNGEE. Germline trimming cut 6 bases from V and 7 bases from J; bases unmatched to any gene: 6. The CDR3 is CASNGLARNEQFF. The CDR3, as DNA: TGTGCCAGCAATGGACTAGCAAGGAATGAGCAGTTCTTC. The full variable domain, with the rest looked up from reference TRBV9 and TRBJ2-1, is DSGVTQTPKHLITATGQRVTLRCSPRSGDLSVYWYQQSLDQGLQFLIQYYNGEERAKGNILERFSAQQFPDLHSELNLSSLELGDSALYFCASNGLARNEQFFGPGTRLTVL.

The chain recombines TRBV28 with TRBJ2-5, with a possible D match to TRBD2 (7 bases). The CDR3 covers 14 residues. From germline, CDR1 is MDHEN and CDR2 SYDVKM. Trimming removed 3 bases from V and 4 bases from J, with 12 bases in between. Here the CDR3 reads CASSFRGRGETQYF. The CDR3 bases are TGTGCCAGCAGTTTTAGGGGGAGGGGAGAGACCCAGTACTTC.

V and J are TRBV4-1 and TRBJ1-3, with 7 bases lining up with TRBD1. V shed 3 bases and J 3 bases; nucleotides not matched to a gene: 8. Germline V gene data show CDR1 as MGHRA and CDR2 as YSYEKL. The CDR3 extends over 16 amino acids. The CDR3 region is CASSQEQGVFGNTIYF. CDR3 nucleotides: TGCGCCAGCAGCCAGGAGCAGGGGGTATTTGGAAACACCATATATTTT.

J is TRBJ2-7 and V is TRBV7-8, with D tentatively TRBD1 (5 bases). Germline assignment: CDR1 SGHVS and CDR2 FQNEAQ. V was cut by 3 bases and J by 2 bases, with 8 bases left in between. This CDR3 is built from 13 residues. Written as DNA, the CDR3 is TGTGCCAGCAGCTTGGGGCGGCCCTACGAGCAGTACTTC. As protein: CASSLGRPYEQYF.

The chain joins TRBV2 to TRBJ1-1; 9 bases are a match to TRBD1. V lost 8 bases and J lost 8; bases outside the gene matches: 6. From germline, CDR1 is SNHLY and CDR2 FYNNEI. This CDR3 comprises 12 residues. The CDR3 nucleotides read TGTGCCAGCGGACAGGGGCCACTGGAAGCTTTCTTT. Its translation: CASGQGPLEAFF.

The genes are TRBV5-1 and TRBJ2-6; D might be TRBD1 (6 bases). Germline CDR1 SGHRS, CDR2 YFSETQ. Trimming removed 0 bases from V and 0 bases from J, with 7 bases in between. This CDR3 spans 16 amino acids. CDR3 sequence reads: CASSLVGASGANVLTF. For the CDR3, the DNA is TGCGCCAGCAGCTTGGTGGGGGCCTCTGGGGCCAACGTCCTGACTTTC.

The rearrangement joins TRBV24-1 to TRBJ1-1, with 11 positions matching TRBD1. The CDR3 loop spans 12 amino acids. Germline values: CDR1 KGHDR, CDR2 SFDVKD. The trim removed 7 bases at V and 8 bases at J, leaving 2 bases unmatched. CDR3 residues: CATRGDRGEAFF. The DNA of the CDR3 is TGTGCCACCAGGGGGGACAGGGGGGAAGCTTTCTTT.

This clone was picked up a small number of times. This sequence joins TRBV7-3 and TRBJ1-2, with D maybe TRBD1 (6 bases). V gave up 4 bases and J gave up 6 bases, with 6 bases separating them. Germline lookup yields CDR1 SGHTA and CDR2 FQGTGA. The CDR3 is made up of 11 amino acids. The CDR3 here is CASSSGDGYTF. In DNA form, the CDR3 reads TGTGCCAGCAGCTCAGGGGATGGCTACACCTTC.

V gene TRBV7-9 combines with J gene TRBJ2-1; the match to TRBD2 covers 11 bases. This CDR3 contains 15 residues. Per the germline V gene, CDR1 is SEHNR and CDR2 is FQNEAQ (reference sequence). The J segment lost 3 bases and the V segment lost 2 bases, leaving 0 bases of the junction unmatched. CDR3 sequence (DNA): TGTGCCAGCAGCTTACTAGCGGGGGGCTACAATGAGCAGTTCTTC. This translates into CASSLLAGGYNEQFF.

The chain recombines TRBV4-2 with TRBJ2-5; TRBD1 aligns across 7 bases. The CDR3 has 14 residues. With 7 bases clipped from V and 5 bases from J, the junction kept 10 bases outside the gene matches. Looked up from germline, CDR1 is LGHNA and CDR2 is YNFKEQ. The CDR3 protein is CASMKGGSEETQYF. The CDR3 region has the DNA TGTGCCAGCATGAAAGGGGGCTCGGAGGAGACCCAGTACTTC.

Only a few counts were recorded for this clone. The chain links TRBV18 to TRBJ1-1, with a possible D match to TRBD1 (6 bases). Trimming shortened V by 6 bases and J by 4 bases, and 18 bases separated the two germline ends. CDR3 length: 15 residues. Germline V gives CDR1 KGHSH, CDR2 LQKENI. The CDR3 nucleotides are TGTGCCAGCTCGCCCCTGCAGGGACAAGGCACTGAAGCTTTCTTT. Its protein product is CASSPLQGQGTEAFF.

The chain has TRBV1 and TRBJ1-1; the table's TRBD1 call for D was not verified on the DNA. TRBV1 is listed as a pseudogene. The CDR3 length is 17 residues. The CDR3 region is CTSRPRGRAKNNTEAFF. The CDR3 DNA sequence: TGCACCAGCAGACCCCGTGGCAGGGCGAAAAACAACACTGAAGCTTTCTTT.

J is TRBJ2-3 and V is TRBV14; 9 nucleotides agree with TRBD2. V shed 4 bases, J shed 5 bases, and the junction held 16 bases outside the gene matches. Germline CDR1 and CDR2: SGHDN and FVKESK. The CDR3 extends over 18 amino acids. The DNA for the CDR3 is TGTGCCAGCAGCCCGCTAGACCTTAGCGGGAGCGCCTTAGATACGCAGTATTTT. Translated, it gives CASSPLDLSGSALDTQYF.